The 28 T cell receptor beta chains in this list originate from one sample, sequenced in a study of graft-versus-host responses after intestinal transplantation. These receptors' antigens are unknown. Clones were sequenced by immunoSEQ multiplex PCR, and TCRdb holds only the in-frame ones, with some missing. The repertoire includes 110,000 to 150,000 clones, approximately 91% of them detected once, and 0.19% sits in the top ten. The specimen comprised unstimulated CD4+ T cells sorted from spleen or lymph node cells, sampled before intestinal transplant. The receptors derive from a human donor who received an intestinal transplant.

This rearrangement joins TRBV30 to TRBJ2-1; 10 nucleotides line up with TRBD1. The germline gives CDR1 GTSNPN, CDR2 SVGIG (reference sequence). The CDR3 is 16 residues long. V gave up 2 bases and J gave up 5 bases; unmatched junction bases: 9. CDR3 DNA: TGTGCCTGGAGTCCCTCACGGGACAGGGGCAACAATGAGCAGTTCTTC. This codes for CAWSPSRDRGNNEQFF.

The chain has TRBV27 and TRBJ1-2, with 9 bases aligning to TRBD1. There are 16 residues in the CDR3. In germline, CDR1 is MNHEY, CDR2 SMNVEV (reference sequence). Trimming took 8 bases from V and 4 from J; bases not matched to a gene: 14. The DNA of the CDR3 is TGTGCCAGCTCCGGACAGGGGAGAGATTGGCTCTATGGCTACACCTTC. This gives the protein CASSGQGRDWLYGYTF.

In its sample, this clone was seen once. The chain couples TRBV5-4 to TRBJ2-5; 11 nucleotides agree with TRBD2. The germline CDR1 and CDR2 sequences are SGHNT and YYREEE (reference sequence). V was clipped by 4 bases and J by 1 base; unmatched bases: 6. This CDR3 spans 16 amino acids. CDR3 sequence: CASSRRLAGIQETQYF. In DNA, the CDR3 is TGTGCCAGCAGCCGGCGACTAGCGGGGATCCAAGAGACCCAGTACTTC. The complete variable domain, with remaining parts taken from reference TRBV5-4 and TRBJ2-5, reads ETGVTQSPTHLIKTRGQQVTLRCSSQSGHNTVSWYQQALGQGPQFIFQYYREEENGRGNFPPRFSGLQFPNYSSELNVNALELDDSALYLCASSRRLAGIQETQYFGPGTRLLVL.

The chain couples TRBV28 to TRBJ1-4, with 8 bases aligning to TRBD1. Germline CDR1 is MDHEN and CDR2 is SYDVKM. The CDR3 spans 16 residues. Trimming removed 3 bases from V and 7 bases from J; junction bases left unmatched: 10. The CDR3 is CASSLSGRGRVEKLFF. The CDR3, as DNA: TGTGCCAGCAGTTTGAGCGGCAGGGGGCGCGTTGAAAAACTGTTTTTT.

The rearrangement joins TRBV28 to TRBJ2-7, with D unclear. V gave up 4 bases and J gave up 6 bases, with 7 bases separating them. The CDR3 consists of 11 residues. Germline V gene sequence: CDR1 MDHEN, CDR2 SYDVKM. In nucleotides, the CDR3 is TGTGCCAGCAGTTGGAACCTCGAGCAGTACTTC. Translating it yields CASSWNLEQYF.

For this clone: At one end the junction does not follow the germline gene, possibly because of a read error. The chain combines TRBV7-7 with TRBJ2-1; 8 bases are shared with TRBD2. Germline lookup yields CDR1 SSHAT and CDR2 FNYEAQ (reference sequence). The CDR3 has 14 amino acids. This CDR3 reads CASSSGTRTNEQFF. The CDR3 DNA sequence: TGTGCTAGCAGCTCAGGGACTAGGACGAATGAGCAGTTCTTC.

The chain joins TRBV7-3 to TRBJ2-7, with a tentative D call TRBD2 (5 bases). Trimming removed 0 bases from V and 5 bases from J, with 20 bases in between. The V gene's germline CDR1 is SGHTA and CDR2 FQGTGA. The CDR3 is 17 residues long. The CDR3 nucleotides read TGTGCCAGCAGCTTAACCCCCCGGGGAGTGCCGGGCGACGAGCAGTACTTC. This sequence encodes CASSLTPRGVPGDEQYF.

J is TRBJ1-1 and V is TRBV25-1; weak D call: TRBD1 (5 bases). The V gene's germline CDR1 is MGHDK and CDR2 SYGVNS. V lost 4 bases to trimming and J lost 1 base, with 13 bases between them. The CDR3 is 15 residues long. The CDR3 region has the DNA TGTGCCAGCAGTGGATTGGGGCTGTGGAACACTGAAGCTTTCTTT. It translates to CASSGLGLWNTEAFF.

This chain links TRBV4-3 with TRBJ1-5, with 10 bases identical to TRBD1. The germline V gene encodes CDR1 LGHNA and CDR2 YSLEER. The CDR3 is 14 residues long. V lost 1 base, J lost 6 bases, and 0 bases stayed unmatched. The CDR3 DNA sequence: TGCGCCAGCAGCCAAGGACAGGGGGCTCAGCCCCAGCATTTT. Translation: CASSQGQGAQPQHF.

Note on this clone: Other DNA sequences of this sample code for an identical CDR3. The chain joins TRBV7-3 to TRBJ1-5; D is undetermined. With 1 base removed from V and 0 bases from J, the gap between germline ends came to 1 base. This CDR3 region has 13 residues. The germline V gene encodes CDR1 SGHTA and CDR2 FQGTGA. CDR3 amino acids: CASSLNSNQPQHF. The CDR3 DNA sequence: TGTGCCAGCAGCTTAAATAGCAATCAGCCCCAGCATTTT.

V gene TRBV29-1 combines with J gene TRBJ2-5; weak D call: TRBD1 (5 bases). The V end lost 3 bases, the J end lost 4 bases, and 15 bases lay between the germline ends. Germline assignment: CDR1 SQVTM and CDR2 ANQGSEA. The CDR3 length is 14 residues. CDR3 residues: CSVDTGPNLETQYF. CDR3 nucleotides: TGCAGCGTTGACACAGGCCCGAACCTAGAGACCCAGTACTTC.

V gene TRBV4-1 combines with J gene TRBJ1-6; D unclear. Per the germline V gene, CDR1 is MGHRA and CDR2 is YSYEKL. This CDR3 has 13 residues. V dropped 0 bases and J dropped 13 bases, with 10 bases sitting between them. The CDR3 loop reads CASSQDQLGPLHF. Written as DNA, the CDR3 is TGCGCCAGCAGCCAAGATCAGTTGGGTCCCCTCCACTTT.

J is TRBJ1-5 and V is TRBV5-5, with a possible D match to TRBD1 (5 bases). CDR1 is SGHKS and CDR2 is YYEKEE in the germline V gene (reference sequence). The V gene lost 2 bases and the J gene lost 4 bases, with 7 bases spanning the gap. The CDR3 sequence is 13 residues long. CDR3 loop: CASSFRQNQPQHF. The CDR3 coding sequence is TGTGCCAGCAGCTTTAGACAGAATCAGCCCCAGCATTTT.

The V call is TRBV6-5, the J call TRBJ2-7; 7 bases fit TRBD1. The germline CDR1 and CDR2 sequences are MNHEY and SVGAGI. The CDR3 has 14 amino acids. Trimming removed 8 bases from V and 3 bases from J; junction bases left unmatched: 10. The CDR3 bases are TGTGCCAGCTCACAGGGCAGGGGGAGCTACGAGCAGTACTTC. Translation: CASSQGRGSYEQYF.

The chain links TRBV11-2 to TRBJ2-5; the D gene is possibly TRBD1 (5 bases). Germline V gives CDR1 SGHAT, CDR2 FQNNGV. The CDR3 consists of 13 residues. The V gene lost 1 base and the J gene lost 5 bases, with 8 bases spanning the gap. The chain's CDR3 is CASSLAGRETQYF. In nucleotides, the CDR3 is TGTGCCAGCAGCTTAGCAGGGCGGGAGACCCAGTACTTC.

The gene calls are TRBV10-3 and TRBJ2-5, with a weak D call TRBD2 (6 bases). The J call may be wrong; the DNA end is better matched by TRBJ2-7. The CDR3 totals 16 residues. Germline CDR1 and CDR2: ENHRY and SYGVKD. Here the CDR3 reads CASSILAGGLSYEQYF. In nucleotides, the CDR3 is TGTGCCTCCAGCATCTTAGCCGGGGGTCTGTCCTACGAGCAGTACTTC.

The V and J genes are TRBV7-7 and TRBJ2-1; possible D gene TRBD1, 5 bases. With 1 base removed from V and 8 bases from J, the gap between germline ends came to 12 bases. The CDR3 has 14 residues. Looked up from germline, CDR1 is SSHAT and CDR2 is FNYEAQ (reference sequence). The CDR3 is CASSLDGALDEQFF. CDR3 nucleotides: TGTGCCAGCAGCTTAGATGGGGCTCTGGATGAGCAGTTCTTC.

The gene calls are TRBV13 and TRBJ2-1; 10 bases map to TRBD2. Per germline, CDR1 PRHDT and CDR2 FYEKMQ (reference sequence). V was pared by 6 bases and J by 1 base, with 15 bases of the junction left unmatched. This CDR3 contains 19 residues. CDR3 bases: TGTGCCAGCAGTCACGGACTAGCGGAGTGGAGACCATCCTACAATGAGCAGTTCTTC. Its protein is CASSHGLAEWRPSYNEQFF.

The rearrangement joins TRBV27 to TRBJ2-7; weak D call: TRBD1 (6 bases). Germline CDR1 reads MNHEY; CDR2 reads SMNVEV (reference sequence). The CDR3 contains 14 residues. V lost 5 bases to trimming and J lost 3 bases, with 14 bases between them. The CDR3 nucleotides are TGTGCCAGCAGTCAAGGGACAACTAACTACGAGCAGTACTTC. It encodes CASSQGTTNYEQYF.

The chain uses TRBV4-1 and TRBJ1-5; unclear D gene. With 0 bases removed from V and 1 base from J, the gap between germline ends came to 4 bases. Germline V CDR1 and CDR2: MGHRA, YSYEKL. This CDR3 region has 14 residues. DNA for the CDR3: TGCGCCAGCAGCCAAGAACCGAGCAATCAGCCCCAGCATTTT. It codes for CASSQEPSNQPQHF.

In DNA, the CDR3 is TGTGCCAGCAGCGAGTCCTCCTTCAGTATCGGCTACGAGCAGTACTTC. It specifies CASSESSFSIGYEQYF. V gene TRBV2 combines with J gene TRBJ2-7; D remains unclear. CDR1 SNHLY and CDR2 FYNNEI come from the germline V gene. V was shortened by 6 bases and J by 3 bases, with 21 bases between the two germline ends. The CDR3 runs to 16 residues.

The CDR3 DNA reads as TGCGCCAGCAGCTTGGGACAGGTCCTGAACACTGAAGCTTTCTTT. Protein sequence: CASSLGQVLNTEAFF. The chain couples TRBV5-1 to TRBJ1-1; the D gene is possibly TRBD1 (6 bases). The V end lost 0 bases, the J end lost 0 bases, and 9 bases lay between the germline ends. This CDR3 has 15 residues. Per the germline V gene, CDR1 is SGHRS and CDR2 is YFSETQ.

This rearrangement joins TRBV18 to TRBJ1-1, with D possibly TRBD1 on 5 matching bases. The CDR3 length is 15 residues. Germline V gene data show CDR1 as KGHSH and CDR2 as LQKENI. Trimming stripped 3 bases from V and 1 base from J, with 12 bases between. CDR3 bases: TGTGCCAGCTCACCCATAAACACAGGGAACACTGAAGCTTTCTTT. Translating it yields CASSPINTGNTEAFF.

This clone was recorded only once. This chain links TRBV2 with TRBJ2-2, with D perhaps TRBD1 or TRBD2 (6 bases each). The CDR3 extends over 13 amino acids. Trimming shortened V by 7 bases and J by 6 bases, and 12 bases separated the two germline ends. Germline V gene sequence: CDR1 SNHLY, CDR2 FYNNEI. The CDR3 DNA follows: TGTGCCAGCACAGGGGAGGAGCCCGGGGAGCTGTTTTTT. Translated, it gives CASTGEEPGELFF.

Points on this clone: At one boundary the junction diverges from the germline segment, which might be a read error. The chain uses TRBV14 and TRBJ2-7, with D perhaps matching TRBD1 or TRBD2 (5 bases each). Germline V gene lookup returns CDR1 SGHDN and CDR2 FVKESK. This CDR3 is built from 13 residues. CDR3 sequence: CASSQDLRAGPEF. The CDR3 DNA reads TGTGCCAGCAGCCAAGATTTGCGGGCAGGGCCTGAATTC.

The chain joins TRBV7-9 to TRBJ2-3, with 9 bases matching TRBD2. CDR1 and CDR2 from the germline V gene are SEHNR and FQNEAQ (reference sequence). The junction had 5 bases not matched to a gene; V was cut back by 0 bases and J by 1 base. The CDR3 contains 17 residues. For the CDR3, the DNA is TGTGCCAGCAGCTTAGCGAACTGGACTAGCGGCACAGATACGCAGTATTTT. It encodes CASSLANWTSGTDTQYF.

This rearrangement joins TRBV5-6 to TRBJ1-3; D remains ambiguous. The V gene lost 0 bases and the J gene lost 0 bases, with 4 bases spanning the gap. The CDR3 loop spans 14 amino acids. The V gene's germline CDR1 is SGHDT and CDR2 YYEEEE. The CDR3 nucleotides are TGTGCCAGCAGCTTGGTCAGCTCTGGAAACACCATATATTTT. It translates to CASSLVSSGNTIYF.

This chain joins TRBV7-9 and TRBJ2-7; D not certain. The CDR3 covers 12 residues. CDR1 is SEHNR, CDR2 FQNEAQ, per germline (reference sequence). Trimming removed 3 bases at V and 2 bases at J, with 5 bases between. CDR3 loop: CASSFSAYEQYF. In DNA, the CDR3 is TGTGCCAGCAGCTTCTCGGCCTACGAGCAGTACTTC.